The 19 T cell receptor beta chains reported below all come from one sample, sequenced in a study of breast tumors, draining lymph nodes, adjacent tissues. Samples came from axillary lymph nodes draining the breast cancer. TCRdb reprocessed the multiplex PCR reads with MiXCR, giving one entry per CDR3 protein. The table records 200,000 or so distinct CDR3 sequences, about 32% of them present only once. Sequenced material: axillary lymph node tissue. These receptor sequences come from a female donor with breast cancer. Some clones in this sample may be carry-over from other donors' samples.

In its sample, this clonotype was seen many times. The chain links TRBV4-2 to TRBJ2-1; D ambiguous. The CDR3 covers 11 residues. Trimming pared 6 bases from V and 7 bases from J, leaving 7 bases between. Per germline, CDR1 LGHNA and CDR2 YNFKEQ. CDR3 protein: CASSQVNEQFF. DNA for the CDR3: TGTGCCAGCAGTCAGGTGAATGAGCAGTTCTTC.

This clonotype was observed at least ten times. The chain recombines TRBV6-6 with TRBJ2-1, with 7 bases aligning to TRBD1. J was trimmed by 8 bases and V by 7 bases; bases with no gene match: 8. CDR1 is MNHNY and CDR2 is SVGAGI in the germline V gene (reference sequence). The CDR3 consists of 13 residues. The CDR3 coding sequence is TGTGCCAGCATAGGGGACAGCATGGATGAGCAGTTCTTC. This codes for CASIGDSMDEQFF.

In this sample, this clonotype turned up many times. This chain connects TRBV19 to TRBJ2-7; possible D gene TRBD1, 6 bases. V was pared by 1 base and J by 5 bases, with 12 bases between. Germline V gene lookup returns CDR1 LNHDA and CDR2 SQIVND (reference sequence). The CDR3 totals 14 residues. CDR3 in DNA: TGTGCCAGTAGTATAGGGGGGCAGCCGAACGAGCAGTACTTC. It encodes CASSIGGQPNEQYF.

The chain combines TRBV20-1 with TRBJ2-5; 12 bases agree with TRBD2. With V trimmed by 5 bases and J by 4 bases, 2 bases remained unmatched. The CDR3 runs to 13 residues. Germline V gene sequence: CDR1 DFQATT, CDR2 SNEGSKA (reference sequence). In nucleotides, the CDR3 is TGCAGTGCTTTGACTAGCGGGGGAGAGACCCAGTACTTC. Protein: CSALTSGGETQYF.

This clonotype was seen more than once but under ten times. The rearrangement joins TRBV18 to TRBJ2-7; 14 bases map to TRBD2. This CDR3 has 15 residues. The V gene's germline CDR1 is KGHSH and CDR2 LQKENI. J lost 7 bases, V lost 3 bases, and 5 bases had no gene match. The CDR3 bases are TGTGCCAGCTCACCCGGACTAGCGGGAGGAGGTGAGCAGTACTTC. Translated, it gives CASSPGLAGGGEQYF. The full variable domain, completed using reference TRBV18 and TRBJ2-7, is NAGVMQNPRHLVRRRGQEARLRCSPMKGHSHVYWYRQLPEEGLKFMVYLQKENIIDESGMPKERFSAEFPKEGPSILRIQQVVRGDSAAYFCASSPGLAGGGEQYFGPGTRLTVT.

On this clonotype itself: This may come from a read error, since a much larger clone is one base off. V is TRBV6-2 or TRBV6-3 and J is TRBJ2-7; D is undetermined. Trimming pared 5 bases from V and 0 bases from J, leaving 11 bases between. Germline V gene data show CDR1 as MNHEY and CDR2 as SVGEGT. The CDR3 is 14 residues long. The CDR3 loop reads CASSHVLTSYEQYF. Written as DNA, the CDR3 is TGTGCCAGCAGTCACGTGCTCACCTCCTACGAGCAGTACTTC.

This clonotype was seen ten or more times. The DNA of the CDR3 is TGTGCCAGCAGTGGGGCCCGGACTAGCGCCAATGAGCAGTTCTTC. Protein sequence: CASSGARTSANEQFF. The chain recombines TRBV25-1 with TRBJ2-1, with TRBD2 identical over 9 bases. Germline CDR1 MGHDK, CDR2 SYGVNS. The length of the CDR3 is 15 residues. Trimming took 4 bases from V and 6 from J; bases not matched to a gene: 7.

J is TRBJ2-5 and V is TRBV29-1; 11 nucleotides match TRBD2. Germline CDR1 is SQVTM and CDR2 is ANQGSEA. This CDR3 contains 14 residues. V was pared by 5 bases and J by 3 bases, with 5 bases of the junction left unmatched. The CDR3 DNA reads TGCAGCGTTATCCTTAGCGGGAGGGAAGAGACCCAGTACTTC. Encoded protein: CSVILSGREETQYF.

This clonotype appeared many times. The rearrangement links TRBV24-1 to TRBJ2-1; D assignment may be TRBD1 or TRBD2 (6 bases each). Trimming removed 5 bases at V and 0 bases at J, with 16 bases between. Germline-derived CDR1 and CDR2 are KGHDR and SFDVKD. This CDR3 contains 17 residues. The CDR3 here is CATSGSMWGASYNEQFF. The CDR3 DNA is TGTGCCACCAGTGGCTCTATGTGGGGGGCCTCCTACAATGAGCAGTTCTTC.

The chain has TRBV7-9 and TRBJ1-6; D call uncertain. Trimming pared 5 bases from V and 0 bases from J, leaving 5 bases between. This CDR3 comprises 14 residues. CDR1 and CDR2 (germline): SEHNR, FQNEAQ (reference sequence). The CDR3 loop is CASSRSSYNSPLHF. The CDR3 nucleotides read TGTGCCAGCAGCCGTAGCTCCTATAATTCACCCCTCCACTTT.

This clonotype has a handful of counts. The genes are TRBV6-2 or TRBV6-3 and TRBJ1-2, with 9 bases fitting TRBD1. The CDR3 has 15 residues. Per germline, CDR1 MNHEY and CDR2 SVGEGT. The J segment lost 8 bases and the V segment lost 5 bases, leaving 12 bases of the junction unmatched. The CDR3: CASSHFPGQGGGYTF. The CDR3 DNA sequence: TGTGCCAGCAGTCACTTTCCGGGACAGGGAGGCGGCTACACCTTC.

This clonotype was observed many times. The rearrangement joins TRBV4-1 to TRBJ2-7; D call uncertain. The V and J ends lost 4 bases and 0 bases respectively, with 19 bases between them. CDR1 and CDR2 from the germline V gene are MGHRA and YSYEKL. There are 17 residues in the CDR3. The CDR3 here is CASSRQEGLIDSYEQYF. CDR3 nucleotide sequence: TGCGCCAGCAGCCGCCAAGAAGGGCTAATTGACTCCTACGAGCAGTACTTC.

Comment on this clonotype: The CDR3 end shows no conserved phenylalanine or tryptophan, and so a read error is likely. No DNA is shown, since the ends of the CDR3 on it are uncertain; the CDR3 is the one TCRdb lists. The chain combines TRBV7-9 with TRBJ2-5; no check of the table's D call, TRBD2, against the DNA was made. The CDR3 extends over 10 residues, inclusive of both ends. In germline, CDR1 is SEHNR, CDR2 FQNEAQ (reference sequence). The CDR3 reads CASSSTNLAG.

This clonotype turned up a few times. In DNA, the CDR3 is TGTGCCAGCACCCACCGACATTACCCACAGGGGGTTTACAATGAGCAGTTCTTC. Amino acids: CASTHRHYPQGVYNEQFF. V is TRBV6-2 or TRBV6-3 and J is TRBJ2-1; 8 nucleotides align to TRBD1. Germline V CDR1 and CDR2: MNHEY, SVGEGT. J gave up 4 bases and V 7 bases, and 18 bases lay outside the gene matches. The CDR3 extends over 18 amino acids.

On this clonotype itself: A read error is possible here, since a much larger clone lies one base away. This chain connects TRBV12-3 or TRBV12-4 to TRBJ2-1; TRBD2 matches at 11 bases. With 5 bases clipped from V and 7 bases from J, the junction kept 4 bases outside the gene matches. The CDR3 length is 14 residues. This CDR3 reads CASSPSSGGNEQFF. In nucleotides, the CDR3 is TGTGCCAGCAGTCCCTCTAGCGGGGGGAATGAGCAGTTCTTC.

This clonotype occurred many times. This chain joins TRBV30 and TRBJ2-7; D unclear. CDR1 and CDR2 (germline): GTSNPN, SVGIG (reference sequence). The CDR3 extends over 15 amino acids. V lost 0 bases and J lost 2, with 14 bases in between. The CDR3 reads CAWSVQGDMTYEQYF. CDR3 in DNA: TGTGCCTGGAGTGTACAAGGAGACATGACCTACGAGCAGTACTTC.

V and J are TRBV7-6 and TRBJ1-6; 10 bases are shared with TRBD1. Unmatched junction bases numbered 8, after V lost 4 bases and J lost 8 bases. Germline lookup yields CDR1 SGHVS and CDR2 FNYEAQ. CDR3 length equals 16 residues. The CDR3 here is CASSSPGQGRDSPLHF. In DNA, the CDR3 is TGTGCCAGCAGCTCCCCGGGACAGGGGAGAGATTCACCCCTCCACTTT.

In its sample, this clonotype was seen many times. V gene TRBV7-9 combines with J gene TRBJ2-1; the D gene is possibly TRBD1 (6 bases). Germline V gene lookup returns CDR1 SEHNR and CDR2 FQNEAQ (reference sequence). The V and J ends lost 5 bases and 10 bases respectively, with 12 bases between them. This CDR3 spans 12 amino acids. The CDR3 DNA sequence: TGTGCCAGCAGCCGTAGACAGGAAGAGCAGTTCTTC. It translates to CASSRRQEEQFF.

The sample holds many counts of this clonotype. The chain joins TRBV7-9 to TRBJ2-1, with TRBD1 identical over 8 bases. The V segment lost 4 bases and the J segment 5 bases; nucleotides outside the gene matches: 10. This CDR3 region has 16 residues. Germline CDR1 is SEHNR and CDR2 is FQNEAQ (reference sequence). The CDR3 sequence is CASSSSIRGRDNEQFF. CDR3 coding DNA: TGTGCCAGCAGCTCCTCAATCAGGGGGCGCGACAATGAGCAGTTCTTC.